The 19 T cell receptor beta chains below all came from one sample that was sequenced in a study of OX40 agonist ivuxolimab in advanced cancers. The assay was immunoSEQ multiplex PCR, and TCRdb's table has in-frame clones only and misses some. The sample shows some 80,000 clones, over 70% of them seen only once. This specimen consisted of CD4+ or CD8+ T cells sorted from blood, obtained in a trial of the OX40 agonist ivuxolimab. The source is an adult with an advanced solid tumor such as melanoma, head and neck, liver or kidney cancer.

This clone was picked up one time. The rearrangement joins TRBV5-1 to TRBJ2-7; D is possibly TRBD1 or TRBD2 (5 bases each). Deletions cut 4 bases from V and 6 bases from J, with 14 bases between. Germline CDR1 SGHRS, CDR2 YFSETQ. CDR3 length: 13 amino acids. The CDR3 bases are TGCGCCAGCAGCCACAGCGAGGGGTTCGAGCAGTACTTC. Translation: CASSHSEGFEQYF. Based on the CDR3 plus reference TRBV5-1 and TRBJ2-7, the full variable domain is KAGVTQTPRYLIKTRGQQVTLSCSPISGHRSVSWYQQTPGQGLQFLFEYFSETQRNKGNFPGRFSGRQFSNSRSEMNVSTLELGDSALYLCASSHSEGFEQYFGPGTRLTVT.

J is TRBJ2-1 and V is TRBV7-3; TRBD2 aligns across 9 bases. J lost 6 bases, V lost 3 bases, and 6 bases had no gene match. Germline CDR1 SGHTA, CDR2 FQGTGA. This CDR3 spans 15 amino acids. The CDR3 loop reads CASSLAREGINEQFF. CDR3 coding DNA: TGTGCCAGCAGCTTGGCGCGGGAGGGGATCAATGAGCAGTTCTTC. The entire variable domain, with the rest obtained from reference TRBV7-3 and TRBJ2-1, is as follows: GAGVSQTPSNKVTEKGKYVELRCDPISGHTALYWYRQSLGQGPEFLIYFQGTGAADDSGLPNDRFFAVRPEGSVSTLKIQRTERGDSAVYLCASSLAREGINEQFFGPGTRLTVL.

This chain uses TRBV6-6 with TRBJ2-1, with 11 bases lining up with TRBD2. V lost 5 bases and J lost 9; bases outside the gene matches: 9. This CDR3 contains 15 residues. The germline gives CDR1 MNHNY, CDR2 SVGAGI (reference sequence). In DNA form, the CDR3 reads TGTGCCAGCAGTCTACTAGCGGGAGTTGGTGTTGAGCAGTTCTTC. This sequence encodes CASSLLAGVGVEQFF.

This clone was observed many times. The chain is built from TRBV11-2 and TRBJ1-1; 11 nucleotides align to TRBD1. Unmatched junction bases numbered 2, after V lost 1 base and J lost 4 bases. CDR3 length: 15 amino acids. Germline assignment: CDR1 SGHAT and CDR2 FQNNGV. The chain's CDR3 is CASSLAGTGGTEAFF. CDR3 DNA: TGTGCCAGCAGCTTAGCGGGGACAGGGGGCACTGAAGCTTTCTTT. Drawing the rest from reference TRBV11-2 and TRBJ1-1, the complete variable domain is EAGVAQSPRYKIIEKRQSVAFWCNPISGHATLYWYQQILGQGPKLLIQFQNNGVVDDSQLPKDRFSAERLKGVDSTLKIQPAKLEDSAVYLCASSLAGTGGTEAFFGQGTRLTVV.

The V call is TRBV9, the J call TRBJ1-1, with D hard to call. The CDR3 is 14 residues long. Germline lookup yields CDR1 SGDLS and CDR2 YYNGEE. Trimming removed 4 bases from V and 3 bases from J, with 13 bases in between. The CDR3: CASSFISEDTEAFF. In DNA form, the CDR3 reads TGTGCCAGCAGCTTCATATCAGAGGACACTGAAGCTTTCTTT.

The genes are TRBV4-2 and TRBJ2-7; perhaps TRBD2 as D (6 bases). Germline loops: CDR1 LGHNA, CDR2 YNFKEQ. V gave up 1 base and J gave up 8 bases, with 21 bases separating them. The CDR3 loop spans 16 amino acids. The CDR3 DNA sequence: TGTGCCAGCAGCCAAGCTCTAGCGACCACCCCCGCCCAGCAGTACTTC. Its protein is CASSQALATTPAQQYF.

J is TRBJ1-1 and V is TRBV6-5, with D possibly TRBD1 on 5 matching bases. Trimming pared 2 bases from V and 10 bases from J, leaving 17 bases between. The CDR3 is 14 amino acids. Germline CDR1 is MNHEY and CDR2 is SVGAGI. The DNA of the CDR3 is TGTGCCAGCAGTTACGGTATTGAGGGGTACGGAGCTTTCTTT. Protein: CASSYGIEGYGAFF.

J is TRBJ1-1 and V is TRBV5-8, with 8 bases lining up with TRBD1. The CDR3 has 14 amino acids. The J segment lost 1 base and the V segment lost 2 bases, leaving 1 base of the junction unmatched. Per germline, CDR1 SGHTS and CDR2 YDEGEE. The CDR3 sequence: CASSFGTGNTEAFF. The DNA of the CDR3 is TGTGCCAGCAGCTTTGGGACAGGGAACACTGAAGCTTTCTTT.

This clone was observed a few times. The chain links TRBV30 to TRBJ2-2; the D gene is possibly TRBD1 (6 bases). Germline V CDR1 and CDR2: GTSNPN, SVGIG (reference sequence). The CDR3 covers 14 residues. V dropped 0 bases and J dropped 3 bases, with 8 bases sitting between them. CDR3 in DNA: TGTGCCTGGAGTGTTGGGGGCCACACCGGGGAGCTGTTTTTT. This gives the protein CAWSVGGHTGELFF.

The chain links TRBV5-1 to TRBJ2-7; D possibly uses TRBD1 or TRBD2 (5 bases each). V shed 4 bases and J shed 2 bases, with 13 bases lying between them. Germline CDR1 reads SGHRS; CDR2 reads YFSETQ. This CDR3 contains 14 residues. This chain's CDR3 is CASSRTGTTYEQYF. CDR3 DNA: TGCGCCAGCAGCCGAACCGGGACGACCTACGAGCAGTACTTC.

The chain joins TRBV7-2 to TRBJ2-1; no firm D call. This CDR3 has 17 amino acids. With 5 bases removed from V and 6 bases from J, the gap between germline ends came to 23 bases. CDR1 SGHTA and CDR2 FQGNSA come from the germline V gene. In nucleotides, the CDR3 is TGTGCCAGCAGCCAAGTGGGGTCCAGCCCCAAGGGCAATGAGCAGTTCTTC. As protein: CASSQVGSSPKGNEQFF. Based on the CDR3 plus reference TRBV7-2 and TRBJ2-1, the full variable domain is GAGVSQSPSNKVTEKGKDVELRCDPISGHTALYWYRQSLGQGLEFLIYFQGNSAPDKSGLPSDRFSAERTGGSVSTLTIQRTQQEDSAVYLCASSQVGSSPKGNEQFFGPGTRLTVL.

The rearrangement joins TRBV30 to TRBJ2-7; 13 positions match TRBD2. The CDR3 spans 17 residues. Germline CDR1 GTSNPN, CDR2 SVGIG (reference sequence). V shed 3 bases and J 4 bases; nucleotides not matched to a gene: 12. In DNA form, the CDR3 reads TGTGCCTGGAGCCGTAACCCCGGGACTAGCGGGATATACGAGCAGTACTTC. Translating it yields CAWSRNPGTSGIYEQYF.

A single count supports this clone. The chain uses TRBV6-5 and TRBJ1-3; D is uncertain. CDR3 size: 14 residues. Germline loops: CDR1 MNHEY, CDR2 SVGAGI. The V end was cut by 6 bases, the J end by 0 bases, with 9 bases between. CDR3 nucleotide sequence: TGTGCCAGCAGCGACCGGGACTCTGGAAACACCATATATTTT. It translates to CASSDRDSGNTIYF.

The V call is TRBV5-1, the J call TRBJ2-6, with D possibly matching TRBD2 (5 bases). The V gene lost 2 bases and the J gene lost 0 bases, with 9 bases spanning the gap. The CDR3 is made up of 16 amino acids. Germline CDR1 reads SGHRS; CDR2 reads YFSETQ. As DNA, the CDR3 is TGCGCCAGCAGCTTAGGACTCCTCTCTGGGGCCAACGTCCTGACTTTC. This translates into CASSLGLLSGANVLTF.

J is TRBJ2-1 and V is TRBV5-1, with D perhaps TRBD2 (6 bases). Trimming stripped 2 bases from V and 7 bases from J, with 13 bases between. Germline CDR1 SGHRS, CDR2 YFSETQ. This CDR3 is built from 14 residues. The chain's CDR3 is CASSFGGDLNEQFF. In DNA form, the CDR3 reads TGCGCCAGCAGCTTCGGAGGGGATTTAAATGAGCAGTTCTTC.

The chain is built from TRBV6-4 and TRBJ2-2; 7 bases fit TRBD2. CDR1 and CDR2 from the germline V gene are MRHNA and SNTAGT. The CDR3 is 15 amino acids. Trimming cost V 3 bases and J 4 bases; bases outside gene matches: 5. The CDR3 DNA is TGTGCCAGCAGTGAGCAGGCGGGAGCCACCGGGGAGCTGTTTTTT. Translation gives CASSEQAGATGELFF.

Only one count was recorded for this clone. J is TRBJ1-3 and V is TRBV9, with TRBD1 matching over 7 bases. The ends lost 4 bases at V and 4 bases at J; junction bases unmatched: 5. Germline assignment: CDR1 SGDLS and CDR2 YYNGEE. CDR3 length: 14 residues. CDR3 amino acids: CASSPTGYGNTIYF. The CDR3, as DNA: TGTGCCAGCAGCCCGACAGGGTACGGAAACACCATATATTTT.

The CDR3 sequence: CASSFLRGRVDGPLHF. CDR3 sequence (DNA): TGTGCCAGCAGTTTCTTGAGAGGGAGAGTAGATGGACCCCTCCACTTT. V usage is TRBV27 and J usage is TRBJ1-6; D is unclear. Trimming shortened V by 3 bases and J by 12 bases, and 21 bases separated the two germline ends. Per germline, CDR1 MNHEY and CDR2 SMNVEV (reference sequence). The CDR3 sequence is 16 residues long.

The chain links TRBV5-3 to TRBJ2-7, with 9 bases that match TRBD1. TRBV5-3 is identified as an open reading frame with a role that is uncertain. This CDR3 spans 17 amino acids. V dropped 4 bases and J dropped 3; count of bases not matched to a gene: 14. CDR3 nucleotide sequence: TGTGCCAGAAGCCAAATCCAACGGGGGACAGGGCACTACGAGCAGTACTTC. It yields the protein CARSQIQRGTGHYEQYF.